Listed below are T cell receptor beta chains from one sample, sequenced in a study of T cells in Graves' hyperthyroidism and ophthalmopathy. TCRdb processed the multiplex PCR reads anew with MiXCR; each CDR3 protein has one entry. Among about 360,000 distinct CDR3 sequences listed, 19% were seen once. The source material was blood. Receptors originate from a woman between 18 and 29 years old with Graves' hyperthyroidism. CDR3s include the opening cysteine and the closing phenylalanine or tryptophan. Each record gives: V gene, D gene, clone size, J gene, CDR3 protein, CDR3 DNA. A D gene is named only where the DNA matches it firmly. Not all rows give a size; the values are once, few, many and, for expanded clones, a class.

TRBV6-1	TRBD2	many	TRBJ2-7	CASSEREGTYEQYF	TGTGCCAGCAGTGAAAGGGAGGGGACCTACGAGCAGTACTTC
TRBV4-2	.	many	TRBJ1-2	CASSQEFRDGYTF	TGTGCCAGCAGCCAAGAATTTCGAGATGGCTACACCTTC
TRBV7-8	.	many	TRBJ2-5	CASSVRELGETQYF	TGTGCCAGCAGCGTACGGGAGCTAGGCGAGACCCAGTACTTC
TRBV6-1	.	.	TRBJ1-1	CASNEGPARINTEAFF	TGTGCCAGCAACGAGGGGCCCGCAAGGATTAACACTGAAGCTTTCTTT
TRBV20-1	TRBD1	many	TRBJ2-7	CSAESPGQGTYEQYF	TGCAGTGCTGAATCACCGGGACAGGGAACCTACGAGCAGTACTTC
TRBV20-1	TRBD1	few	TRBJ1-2	CSASERTGGYGYTF	TGCAGTGCTAGCGAGAGGACAGGGGGCTATGGCTACACCTTC
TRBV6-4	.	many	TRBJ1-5	CASSDEFGNQPQHF	TGTGCCAGCAGTGACGAATTCGGCAATCAGCCCCAGCATTTT
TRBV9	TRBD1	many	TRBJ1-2	CASTDGQGSGGYTF	TGTGCCAGCACCGATGGACAGGGTAGTGGTGGCTACACCTTC
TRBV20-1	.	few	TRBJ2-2	CSAIRQVNTGELFF	TGCAGTGCTATAAGACAGGTGAACACCGGGGAGCTGTTTTTT
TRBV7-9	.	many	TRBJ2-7	CASSFRGRYEQYF	TGTGCCAGCAGCTTCCGGGGCCGATACGAGCAGTACTTC
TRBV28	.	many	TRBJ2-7	CASSLRGTVTYEQYF	TGTGCCAGCAGTTTAAGGGGGACGGTCACCTACGAGCAGTACTTC
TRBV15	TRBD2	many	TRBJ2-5	CATSRTSGQETQYF	TGTGCCACCAGCAGAACTAGCGGCCAAGAGACCCAGTACTTC
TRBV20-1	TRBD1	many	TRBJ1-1	CRAYASGGEAFF	TGCAGAGCCTACGCTTCAGGGGGTGAAGCTTTCTTT
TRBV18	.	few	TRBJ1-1	CASSPYFRPSRENGTEAFF	TGTGCCAGCTCACCTTACTTCCGGCCGTCTAGGGAAAACGGCACTGAAGCTTTCTTT
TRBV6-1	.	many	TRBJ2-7	CASSARAVSYEQYF	TGTGCCAGCAGTGCCCGGGCGGTCTCCTACGAGCAGTACTTC
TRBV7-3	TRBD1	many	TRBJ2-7	CASSLDRVGYEQYF	TGTGCCAGCAGCTTAGACAGGGTCGGCTACGAGCAGTACTTC
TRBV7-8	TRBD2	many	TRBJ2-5	CASSSLADQETQYF	TGTGCCAGCAGCTCCCTAGCGGACCAAGAGACCCAGTACTTC
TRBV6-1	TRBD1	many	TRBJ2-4	CASSPLGQGIAKNIQYF	TGTGCCAGCAGTCCCCTCGGACAGGGAATAGCCAAAAACATTCAGTACTTC
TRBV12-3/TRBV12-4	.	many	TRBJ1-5	CASRDGRWNQPQHF	TGTGCCAGCAGGGACGGGAGATGGAATCAGCCCCAGCATTTT
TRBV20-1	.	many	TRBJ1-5	CSAREAGGVNQPQHF	TGCAGTGCGAGAGAGGCTGGGGGCGTAAATCAGCCCCAGCATTTT
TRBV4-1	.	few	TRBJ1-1	CASSQAEFGGTEAFF	TGCGCCAGCAGCCAAGCGGAGTTTGGGGGCACTGAAGCTTTCTTT
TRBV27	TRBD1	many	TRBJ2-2	CASRTQGATGELFF	TGTGCCAGCAGAACTCAGGGGGCGACCGGGGAGCTGTTTTTT
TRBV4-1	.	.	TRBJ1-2	CASSRGVLAHYGYTF	TGCGCCAGCAGCCGGGGGGTTCTTGCCCACTATGGCTACACCTTC
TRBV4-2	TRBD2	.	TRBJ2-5	CASSPSGGGVQETQYF	TGTGCCAGCAGCCCTTCTGGCGGGGGGGTCCAAGAGACCCAGTACTTC
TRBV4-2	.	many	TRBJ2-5	CASSQGRETQYF	TGTGCCAGCAGTCAGGGGAGAGAGACCCAGTACTTC
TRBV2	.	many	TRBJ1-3	CATGLGVSSGNTIYF	TGTGCCACAGGACTCGGTGTAAGCTCTGGAAACACCATATATTTT
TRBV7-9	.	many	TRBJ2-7	CASSYTAGSSYEQYF	TGTGCCAGCAGCTATACTGCCGGAAGCTCCTACGAGCAGTACTTC
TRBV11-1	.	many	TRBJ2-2	CASSLGWQENTGELFF	TGTGCCAGCAGCTTAGGTTGGCAGGAGAACACCGGGGAGCTGTTTTTT
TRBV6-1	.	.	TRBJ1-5	CASSGQVNQPQHF	TGTGCCAGCAGTGGACAAGTGAATCAGCCCCAGCATTTT
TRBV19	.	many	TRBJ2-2	CASSGQRGETGELFF	TGTGCCAGTAGTGGACAGCGGGGAGAGACCGGGGAGCTGTTTTTT
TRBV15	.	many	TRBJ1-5	CATSRDSIEQRGNQPQHF	TGTGCCACCAGCAGAGATTCGATTGAACAGAGGGGGAATCAGCCCCAGCATTTT
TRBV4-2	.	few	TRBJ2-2	CASSQARQIPYTGELFF	TGTGCCAGCAGCCAGGCACGACAGATTCCGTACACCGGGGAGCTGTTTTTT
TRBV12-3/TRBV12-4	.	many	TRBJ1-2	CASSFRRFYGYTF	TGTGCCAGCAGTTTTCGGCGATTCTATGGCTACACCTTC
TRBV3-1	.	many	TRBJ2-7	CASSSGTFGYEQYF	TGTGCCAGCAGCTCTGGGACTTTCGGTTACGAGCAGTACTTC
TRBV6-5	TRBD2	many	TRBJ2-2	CASSPGLAGGLDNTGELFF	TGTGCCAGCAGTCCGGGACTAGCGGGGGGCCTAGACAACACCGGGGAGCTGTTTTTT
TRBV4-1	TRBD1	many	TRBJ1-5	CASHRTGGTQPQHF	TGCGCCAGCCATCGGACAGGGGGGACTCAGCCCCAGCATTTT
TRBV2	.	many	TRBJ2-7	CASRPPPGQGQSYEQYF	TGTGCCAGCAGACCCCCCCCTGGTCAGGGGCAGTCCTACGAGCAGTACTTC